The entry below gives a single TCR beta chain sequence along with its context. Its specificity is not known. This specimen comes from a study of cytomegalovirus exposure and HLA in healthy donors. Overall study context: In a later analysis, the 120 or so validation repertoires were reported to have used the same platform as the 600 to 700 first-cohort repertoires. Whole-study results and caveats: Listed as cytomegalovirus-associated were 150 to 200 TCR beta chains. Some public TCRs appeared in many individuals, while most sequences were rare.

Trimming cost V 0 bases and J 4 bases, with 7 bases left between them. The CDR3 spans 13 residues. Germline V gene sequence: CDR1 LGHNA, CDR2 YNFKEQ. Profiled with immunoSEQ multiplex PCR; TCRdb holds only in-frame clones, not every one. The data hold 150,000 to 200,000 clones, with 75% to 90% observed a single time. The receptor was derived from a man aged 18 to 29 in good health and CMV-seropositive. The sequenced sample was PBMCs. V is TRBV4-2 and J is TRBJ2-7; D not resolved. DNA for the CDR3: TGTGCCAGCAGCCAAGAGCTGCTATACGAGCAGTACTTC. It is translated as CASSQELLYEQYF.